This T cell receptor beta chain was sequenced in a study of blood T cell repertoires in COVID-19. The germline V gene encodes CDR1 SGHAT and CDR2 FQNNGV. The CDR3 contains 16 residues. V dropped 5 bases and J dropped 4; count of bases not matched to a gene: 13. Generated by immunoSEQ multiplex PCR, the TCRdb table keeps only in-frame clones and is missing some. The sample holds some 200,000 clones, approximately 80% seen once. The sequencing input was peripheral blood. The J gene is TRBJ1-1, the V gene TRBV11-2; 7 nucleotides line up with TRBD1. This receptor was taken from a woman aged 40 to 50 who had recovered from COVID-19. CDR3 amino acids: CASSLPPTGRFTEAFF. Written as DNA, the CDR3 is TGTGCCAGCAGCCTCCCTCCGACAGGGCGGTTCACTGAAGCTTTCTTT.